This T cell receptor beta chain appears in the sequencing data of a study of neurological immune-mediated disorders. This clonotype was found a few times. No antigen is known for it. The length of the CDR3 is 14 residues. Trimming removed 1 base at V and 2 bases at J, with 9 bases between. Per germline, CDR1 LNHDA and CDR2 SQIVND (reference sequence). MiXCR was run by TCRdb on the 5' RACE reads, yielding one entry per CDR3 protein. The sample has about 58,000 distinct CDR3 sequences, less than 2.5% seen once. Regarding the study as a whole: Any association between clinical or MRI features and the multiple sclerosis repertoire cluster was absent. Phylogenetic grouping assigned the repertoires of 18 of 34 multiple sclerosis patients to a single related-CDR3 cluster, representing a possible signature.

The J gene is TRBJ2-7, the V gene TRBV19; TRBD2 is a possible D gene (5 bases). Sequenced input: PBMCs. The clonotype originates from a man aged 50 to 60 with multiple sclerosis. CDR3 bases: TGTGCCAGTAGTATAGTAAGCGGAACCTACGAGCAGTACTTC. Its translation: CASSIVSGTYEQYF.